The 10 T cell receptor beta chains presented below share a single source sample, sequenced in a study of cytomegalovirus exposure and HLA in healthy donors. The PCR contained 60 Vbeta and 13 Jbeta primers. Some clones are missing from TCRdb's copy, which holds only in-frame ones; the method was immunoSEQ multiplex PCR. The sample consists of nearly 110,000 clones, roughly two thirds of them appearing once. The source material was PBMCs. All receptors derive from a female donor in good health and CMV-seronegative.

This rearrangement joins TRBV19 to TRBJ1-4; 7 bases map to TRBD1. CDR1 is LNHDA and CDR2 is SQIVND in the germline V gene (reference sequence). The junction had 7 bases not matched to a gene; V was cut back by 5 bases and J by 7 bases. This CDR3 spans 14 amino acids. The CDR3 protein is CASSEGARGEKLFF. CDR3 bases: TGTGCCAGTAGTGAGGGGGCGCGGGGTGAAAAACTGTTTTTT.

The chain recombines TRBV5-1 with TRBJ1-5; 7 nucleotides align to TRBD1. The CDR3 has 15 residues. The germline CDR1 and CDR2 sequences are SGHRS and YFSETQ. The V and J ends lost 4 bases and 8 bases, in that order; junction bases with no gene match: 12. The CDR3 loop is CASSPGTAGIEPQHF. The DNA for the CDR3 is TGCGCCAGCAGCCCAGGGACAGCCGGAATTGAGCCCCAGCATTTT.

The V and J genes are TRBV27 and TRBJ1-5; D is uncertain. The CDR3 sequence is 18 residues long. Deletions cut 4 bases from V and 0 bases from J, with 19 bases between. CDR1 and CDR2 from the germline V gene are MNHEY and SMNVEV (reference sequence). The CDR3 DNA reads as TGTGCCAGCAGTTCATCGGGCGTGTTCATCGATAGCAATCAGCCCCAGCATTTT. It specifies CASSSSGVFIDSNQPQHF.

This rearrangement joins TRBV5-6 to TRBJ2-3, with 9 nucleotides matching TRBD2. Germline values: CDR1 SGHDT, CDR2 YYEEEE. Trimming removed 0 bases from V and 4 bases from J; junction bases left unmatched: 3. The CDR3 covers 15 residues. CDR3 residues: CASSLVGGRADTQYF. The CDR3, as DNA: TGTGCCAGCAGCTTGGTTGGCGGGAGGGCAGATACGCAGTATTTT.

J is TRBJ2-7 and V is TRBV7-9; 10 bases align to TRBD1. This CDR3 comprises 12 residues. V was pared by 4 bases and J by 6 bases, with 0 bases of the junction left unmatched. Germline CDR1 SEHNR, CDR2 FQNEAQ (reference sequence). The CDR3 bases are TGTGCCAGCAGCTGGACAGGGGGCGAGCAGTACTTC. Protein: CASSWTGGEQYF.

This chain links TRBV2 with TRBJ2-7; TRBD2 matches 9 bases. Germline V gene lookup returns CDR1 SNHLY and CDR2 FYNNEI. This CDR3 has 14 residues. After removal of 6 bases from V and 7 bases from J, the junction contained 10 bases not matched to a gene. The CDR3: CASRDNSGSEEQYF. The CDR3 coding sequence is TGTGCCAGCAGAGATAATAGCGGGAGTGAAGAGCAGTACTTC.

This clone has only a few counts. The chain combines TRBV4-2 with TRBJ2-5, with 9 positions matching TRBD2. The germline V gene has CDR1 LGHNA and CDR2 YNFKEQ. The CDR3 contains 16 residues. Germline trimming cut 0 bases from V and 4 bases from J; bases unmatched to any gene: 6. The CDR3 loop reads CASSQDLPSGVETQYF. The DNA of the CDR3 is TGTGCCAGCAGCCAAGATCTCCCTAGCGGGGTAGAGACCCAGTACTTC.

Concerning this clone: A junction end diverges from the germline sequence, so it may reflect a read error. Other nucleotide sequences from this sample produce the same CDR3. V is TRBV6-1 and J is TRBJ2-7; D is unresolved. Looked up from germline, CDR1 is MNHNS and CDR2 is SASEGT. This CDR3 region has 12 residues. Written as DNA, the CDR3 is TGTGCCAGCAGTCTGAGGCGGTACGAGCAATACTTC. This codes for CASSLRRYEQYF.

The chain recombines TRBV7-9 with TRBJ2-1, with 9 bases identical to TRBD2. Germline CDR1 and CDR2: SEHNR and FQNEAQ (reference sequence). CDR3 length: 12 amino acids. V lost 5 bases and J lost 10; bases outside the gene matches: 3. CDR3 nucleotide sequence: TGTGCCAGCAGCGGGACTAGCAGGGAGCAGTTCTTC. Amino acids: CASSGTSREQFF.

The chain couples TRBV5-1 to TRBJ2-2; 13 positions match TRBD2. The germline gives CDR1 SGHRS, CDR2 YFSETQ. The J segment lost 3 bases and the V segment lost 3 bases, leaving 5 bases of the junction unmatched. CDR3 length: 17 residues. DNA for the CDR3: TGCGCCAGCAGCTGGACTAGCGGGAGACGTGACACCGGGGAGCTGTTTTTT. This sequence encodes CASSWTSGRRDTGELFF.